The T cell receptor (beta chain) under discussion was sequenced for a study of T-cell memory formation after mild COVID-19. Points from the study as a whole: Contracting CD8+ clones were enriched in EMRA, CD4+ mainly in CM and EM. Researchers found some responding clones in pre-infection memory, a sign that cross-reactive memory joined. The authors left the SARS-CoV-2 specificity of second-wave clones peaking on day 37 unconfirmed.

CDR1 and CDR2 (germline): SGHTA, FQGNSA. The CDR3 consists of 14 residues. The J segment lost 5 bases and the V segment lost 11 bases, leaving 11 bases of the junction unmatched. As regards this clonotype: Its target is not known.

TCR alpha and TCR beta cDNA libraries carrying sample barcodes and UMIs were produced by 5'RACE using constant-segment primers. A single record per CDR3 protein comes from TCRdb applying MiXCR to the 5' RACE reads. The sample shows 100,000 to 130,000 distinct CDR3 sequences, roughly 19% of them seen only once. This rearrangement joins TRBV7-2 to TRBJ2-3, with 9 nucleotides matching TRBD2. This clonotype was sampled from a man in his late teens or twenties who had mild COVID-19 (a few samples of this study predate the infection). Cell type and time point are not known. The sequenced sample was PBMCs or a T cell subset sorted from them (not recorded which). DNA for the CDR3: TGTGCCTTTGGTGCGCGGGGGGGCCAAGATACGCAGTATTTT. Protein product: CAFGARGGQDTQYF.